These 21 T cell receptor beta chains share one sample of origin, sequenced in a study of cytomegalovirus exposure and HLA in healthy donors. PCR employed 60 Vbeta and 13 Jbeta primers. Some clones are missing from TCRdb's copy, which holds only in-frame ones; the method was immunoSEQ multiplex PCR. With 35,000 to 45,000 clones in the sample, the ten largest clones hold approximately 6.3%. The specimen sequenced was PBMCs. The receptors were gathered from a human donor in good health.

The chain has TRBV18 and TRBJ2-5; 7 bases map to TRBD2. The CDR3 loop spans 14 amino acids. After removal of 3 bases from V and 5 bases from J, the junction contained 6 bases not matched to a gene. CDR1 is KGHSH, CDR2 LQKENI, per germline. The CDR3 here is CASSPAGVVETQYF. The DNA for the CDR3 is TGTGCCAGCTCACCGGCGGGAGTCGTGGAGACCCAGTACTTC. The whole variable domain, remainder taken from reference TRBV18 and TRBJ2-5, is NAGVMQNPRHLVRRRGQEARLRCSPMKGHSHVYWYRQLPEEGLKFMVYLQKENIIDESGMPKERFSAEFPKEGPSILRIQQVVRGDSAAYFCASSPAGVVETQYFGPGTRLLVL.

The chain has TRBV7-9 and TRBJ2-7; the match to TRBD1 covers 11 bases. The CDR3 has 14 amino acids. Germline V gives CDR1 SEHNR, CDR2 FQNEAQ (reference sequence). The ends lost 3 bases at V and 2 bases at J; junction bases unmatched: 0. The CDR3, as DNA: TGTGCCAGCAGCTTGGGACAGGGGGCCTACGAGCAGTACTTC. Translation gives CASSLGQGAYEQYF.

This sequence joins TRBV28 and TRBJ1-4, with D possibly TRBD1 on 5 matching bases. Germline loops: CDR1 MDHEN, CDR2 SYDVKM. Trimming cost V 10 bases and J 0 bases, with 18 bases left between them. This CDR3 spans 16 amino acids. CDR3 region: CATRTGGVTTNEKLFF. In nucleotides, the CDR3 is TGTGCCACCAGGACGGGAGGGGTTACAACTAATGAAAAACTGTTTTTT.

A remark on this clone: One end of the junction is discordant with germline, which a read error may explain. The chain couples TRBV7-3 to TRBJ2-3; TRBD2 might be the D (5 bases). Per germline, CDR1 SGHTA and CDR2 FQGTGA. This CDR3 has 15 residues. Written as DNA, the CDR3 is TGTGCCGGCAGCCCCCGGGCTAGCTCGACAGATACGCAGTATTTT. It specifies CAGSPRASSTDTQYF.

The chain couples TRBV7-8 to TRBJ2-7, with 7 bases lining up with TRBD2. The CDR3 length is 14 residues. Germline V CDR1 and CDR2: SGHVS, FQNEAQ. Trimming took 3 bases from V and 4 from J; bases not matched to a gene: 6. CDR3 loop: CASSFGGGDYEQYF. The CDR3, as DNA: TGTGCCAGCAGCTTTGGGGGGGGTGATTACGAGCAGTACTTC. Supplemented by reference TRBV7-8 and TRBJ2-7, the full variable domain reads GAGVSQSPRYKVAKRGQDVALRCDPISGHVSLFWYQQALGQGPEFLTYFQNEAQLDKSGLPSDRFFAERPEGSVSTLKIQRTQQEDSAVYLCASSFGGGDYEQYFGPGTRLTVT.

As regards this clone: A junction end diverges from the germline sequence, so it may reflect a read error. V gene TRBV4-1 combines with J gene TRBJ1-1, with D possibly TRBD1 on 6 matching bases. Germline-derived CDR1 and CDR2 are MGHRA and YSYEKL. This CDR3 has 16 amino acids. CDR3 sequence: CASSQDPGTGNTEDFF. The CDR3 DNA is TGCGCCAGCAGCCAAGATCCCGGAACAGGGAACACTGAAGATTTCTTT.

The CDR3 DNA reads TGTGCCAGCAGTTTCAGGGGACACTATGGCTACACCTTC. Translation: CASSFRGHYGYTF. V is TRBV27 and J is TRBJ1-2; TRBD1 might be the D (6 bases). The CDR3 has 13 amino acids. The V gene's germline CDR1 is MNHEY and CDR2 SMNVEV (reference sequence). V was clipped by 3 bases and J by 3 bases, with 8 bases between them.

A remark on this clone: The junction departs from germline at one end; a sequencing error may be responsible. The chain links TRBV18 to TRBJ2-7; 7 bases agree with TRBD1. CDR1 KGHSH and CDR2 LQKENI come from the germline V gene. The CDR3 loop spans 13 amino acids. CDR3 in amino acids: CDSSLGGGYEQYF. Here the CDR3 DNA reads TGTGACAGCTCTCTAGGGGGCGGCTACGAGCAGTACTTC.

The chain combines TRBV30 with TRBJ2-5; TRBD1 matches at 8 bases. In germline, CDR1 is GTSNPN, CDR2 SVGIG (reference sequence). This CDR3 is built from 13 residues. After removal of 5 bases from V and 4 bases from J, the junction contained 6 bases not matched to a gene. The CDR3 is CAWRQGNIETQYF. The DNA for the CDR3 is TGTGCCTGGCGACAGGGGAATATAGAGACCCAGTACTTC.

This chain uses TRBV19 with TRBJ1-1; D uncertain. V was pared by 5 bases and J by 0 bases, with 10 bases between. Looked up from germline, CDR1 is LNHDA and CDR2 is SQIVND (reference sequence). The CDR3 is 14 amino acids. Here the CDR3 reads CASSVITMNTEAFF. As DNA, the CDR3 is TGTGCCAGTAGTGTCATAACTATGAACACTGAAGCTTTCTTT.

The genes are TRBV2 and TRBJ2-2; 7 bases are shared with TRBD1. The J segment lost 5 bases and the V segment lost 7 bases, leaving 4 bases of the junction unmatched. Germline lookup yields CDR1 SNHLY and CDR2 FYNNEI. This CDR3 has 13 amino acids. CDR3 residues: CASTKGATGELFF. CDR3 nucleotides: TGTGCCAGCACCAAGGGGGCAACCGGGGAGCTGTTTTTT.

The chain uses TRBV6-1 and TRBJ2-2, with D possibly being TRBD2 (6 bases). V was cut by 3 bases and J by 7 bases, with 12 bases left in between. The CDR3 covers 14 residues. CDR1 MNHNS and CDR2 SASEGT come from the germline V gene. The CDR3 region is CASSDWGLVGELFF. CDR3 bases: TGTGCCAGCAGTGATTGGGGACTGGTCGGGGAGCTGTTTTTT.

This clone is medium-sized by frequency. The V and J genes are TRBV28 and TRBJ2-2, with 10 bases that match TRBD1. Germline V gives CDR1 MDHEN, CDR2 SYDVKM. This CDR3 is built from 15 residues. J lost 7 bases, V lost 3 bases, and 5 bases had no gene match. This CDR3 reads CASSLGTGEVGELFF. CDR3 sequence (DNA): TGTGCCAGCAGTTTGGGGACAGGGGAGGTCGGGGAGCTGTTTTTT. The complete variable domain, with remaining parts taken from reference TRBV28 and TRBJ2-2, reads DVKVTQSSRYLVKRTGEKVFLECVQDMDHENMFWYRQDPGLGLRLIYFSYDVKMKEKGDIPEGYSVSREKKERFSLILESASTNQTSMYLCASSLGTGEVGELFFGEGSRLTVL.

The chain carries TRBV30 and TRBJ2-5; weak D call: TRBD2 (5 bases). The CDR3 is 14 residues long. Between the trimmed V and J ends, which lost 4 bases and 5 bases, there was a span of 17 bases. Germline assignment: CDR1 GTSNPN and CDR2 SVGIG (reference sequence). As DNA, the CDR3 is TGTGCCTGGACCCGGCCGCTCAGGAGGGAGACCCAGTACTTC. This gives the protein CAWTRPLRRETQYF.

The chain uses TRBV11-2 and TRBJ2-1; maybe TRBD2 (7 bases). The V gene's germline CDR1 is SGHAT and CDR2 FQNNGV. The CDR3 covers 16 residues. Between the trimmed V and J ends, which lost 3 bases and 2 bases, there was a span of 14 bases. The CDR3: CASSFVRGGPYNEQFF. CDR3 DNA sequence: TGTGCCAGCAGCTTCGTTAGGGGGGGACCCTACAATGAGCAGTTCTTC.

This chain joins TRBV5-6 and TRBJ2-6; 8 bases are a match to TRBD1. The V gene's germline CDR1 is SGHDT and CDR2 YYEEEE. The CDR3 covers 15 residues. J lost 13 bases, V lost 0 bases, and 9 bases had no gene match. The CDR3 DNA is TGTGCCAGCAGCTTGGAAGACAGGGGCATGGTTGTCCTGACTTTC. The encoded protein is CASSLEDRGMVVLTF.

The chain carries TRBV27 and TRBJ2-1, with D perhaps TRBD2 (5 bases). Germline values: CDR1 MNHEY, CDR2 SMNVEV (reference sequence). Trimming pared 3 bases from V and 5 bases from J, leaving 14 bases between. CDR3 size: 15 residues. In DNA form, the CDR3 reads TGTGCCAGCAGTTTGTCGAGGGAGACCGACAATGAGCAGTTCTTC. Its protein is CASSLSRETDNEQFF.

This rearrangement joins TRBV6-1 to TRBJ1-1, with D possibly TRBD1 on 6 matching bases. The CDR3 is made up of 12 amino acids. The V gene lost 5 bases and the J gene lost 11 bases, with 15 bases spanning the gap. Germline V gives CDR1 MNHNS, CDR2 SASEGT. CDR3 DNA: TGTGCCAGCAGTCCGCAGGGGTTAGTTGCTTTCTTT. It translates to CASSPQGLVAFF.

The V and J genes are TRBV7-8 and TRBJ1-2; no definite D call. The ends were cut back, 1 base at V and 6 bases at J, with 12 bases in the middle. CDR3 length: 14 amino acids. The germline V gene has CDR1 SGHVS and CDR2 FQNEAQ. Written as DNA, the CDR3 is TGTGCCAGCAGCTTAGGCTACCGTCAACATGGCTACACCTTC. It codes for CASSLGYRQHGYTF.

This chain links TRBV30 with TRBJ1-6; the D gene is possibly TRBD1 (5 bases). Trimming took off 0 bases at V and 5 bases at J, with 11 bases between the two ends. The length of the CDR3 is 15 residues. Germline CDR1 GTSNPN, CDR2 SVGIG (reference sequence). Here the CDR3 DNA reads TGTGCCTGGAGTGTAAGGGGTTTCAATAATTCACCCCTCCACTTT. This translates into CAWSVRGFNNSPLHF.

This chain connects TRBV27 to TRBJ1-2; 8 bases are a match to TRBD1. The CDR3 extends over 15 amino acids. Germline CDR1 MNHEY, CDR2 SMNVEV (reference sequence). The trim removed 3 bases at V and 8 bases at J, leaving 11 bases unmatched. The CDR3 here is CASSLAGTGEEGYTF. The DNA of the CDR3 is TGTGCCAGCAGTTTGGCCGGGACAGGAGAAGAGGGCTACACCTTC.